The next 32 T cell receptor beta chains were all read from a single sample in a study of blood T cell repertoires in COVID-19. The repertoire was sequenced with immunoSEQ multiplex PCR; TCRdb's copy has only in-frame clones and lacks some. The repertoire has 250,000 to 300,000 clones, around 89% of them found once; the top ten carry under 8%. The material sequenced was peripheral blood. The receptor set was obtained from a woman between 25 and 40 years old who had recovered from COVID-19.

The chain recombines TRBV13 with TRBJ1-2; 7 bases are a match to TRBD1. CDR3 size: 14 residues. Per the germline V gene, CDR1 is PRHDT and CDR2 is FYEKMQ (reference sequence). The V segment lost 4 bases and the J segment 4 bases; nucleotides outside the gene matches: 6. The CDR3 bases are TGTGCCAGCAGCTCTGGACAGGCTTTCTATGGCTACACCTTC. Translating it yields CASSSGQAFYGYTF.

The chain employs TRBV5-1 and TRBJ2-3, with D possibly matching TRBD2 (5 bases). Germline CDR1 is SGHRS and CDR2 is YFSETQ. With 0 bases removed from V and 6 bases from J, the gap between germline ends came to 14 bases. This CDR3 has 15 residues. The CDR3, as DNA: TGCGCCAGCAGCTTGGGAGCCCCGGGAAGGGATACGCAGTATTTT. Translated, it gives CASSLGAPGRDTQYF.

CDR3 sequence: CASSPPVGSEKLFF. CDR3 DNA: TGTGCCAGCAGCCCCCCCGTTGGGAGTGAAAAACTGTTTTTT. V gene TRBV7-9 combines with J gene TRBJ1-4, with D unclear. Trimming removed 5 bases at V and 7 bases at J, with 14 bases between. From germline, CDR1 is SEHNR and CDR2 FQNEAQ (reference sequence). The CDR3 has 14 amino acids.

This clone was observed a few times. The chain has TRBV4-1 and TRBJ1-4; TRBD1 agrees at 7 bases. Germline V gives CDR1 MGHRA, CDR2 YSYEKL. V lost 2 bases, J lost 3 bases, and 6 bases stayed unmatched. This CDR3 is 16 amino acids long. The CDR3 region is CASSQPNRGANEKLFF. CDR3 sequence (DNA): TGCGCCAGCAGCCAACCTAACAGGGGCGCTAATGAAAAACTGTTTTTT.

V and J are TRBV20-1 and TRBJ1-1; D call uncertain. V was cut by 6 bases and J by 6 bases, with 11 bases left in between. In germline, CDR1 is DFQATT, CDR2 SNEGSKA (reference sequence). This CDR3 spans 11 amino acids. CDR3 nucleotides: TGCAGTGCCGGCCATCGGGCTGAAGCTTTCTTT. This translates into CSAGHRAEAFF.

J is TRBJ1-4 and V is TRBV7-8; TRBD1 matches at 8 bases. Trimming removed 7 bases from V and 0 bases from J; junction bases left unmatched: 4. The CDR3 runs to 15 residues. Germline CDR1 and CDR2: SGHVS and FQNEAQ. The chain's CDR3 is CASKTGETTNEKLFF. In nucleotides, the CDR3 is TGTGCCAGCAAGACAGGGGAGACAACTAATGAAAAACTGTTTTTT. Complete variable domain (other parts from reference TRBV7-8 and TRBJ1-4): GAGVSQSPRYKVAKRGQDVALRCDPISGHVSLFWYQQALGQGPEFLTYFQNEAQLDKSGLPSDRFFAERPEGSVSTLKIQRTQQEDSAVYLCASKTGETTNEKLFFGSGTQLSVL.

The CDR3 bases are TGTGCCAGCAGTGACCGGACAGGCTTGGACAATTCACCCCTCCACTTT. Encoded protein: CASSDRTGLDNSPLHF. V is TRBV27 and J is TRBJ1-6, with TRBD1 matching over 7 bases. V dropped 5 bases and J dropped 7; count of bases not matched to a gene: 11. The CDR3 is 16 residues long. The V gene's germline CDR1 is MNHEY and CDR2 SMNVEV (reference sequence).

The chain combines TRBV5-1 with TRBJ2-1; TRBD1 is a possible D gene (5 bases). V lost 4 bases, J lost 5 bases, and 13 bases lay in between. This CDR3 is built from 14 residues. Germline values: CDR1 SGHRS, CDR2 YFSETQ. The CDR3 here is CASSPLTVHNEQFF. Written as DNA, the CDR3 is TGCGCCAGCAGCCCACTGACAGTCCACAATGAGCAGTTCTTC.

CDR3 nucleotides: TGTGCCAGCAGCCCCTCTAGCGGGGGCCGAGGGGGGGATACGCAGTATTTT. As protein: CASSPSSGGRGGDTQYF. The chain has TRBV9 and TRBJ2-3; the match to TRBD2 covers 10 bases. Germline V gene sequence: CDR1 SGDLS, CDR2 YYNGEE. Trimming took 4 bases from V and 6 from J; bases not matched to a gene: 14. The CDR3 sequence is 17 residues long.

The chain has TRBV28 and TRBJ1-4; maybe TRBD1 (5 bases). Trimming took off 5 bases at V and 5 bases at J, with 15 bases between the two ends. This CDR3 contains 15 residues. Germline V CDR1 and CDR2: MDHEN, SYDVKM. The CDR3 protein is CASSLGRGMNEKLFF. The CDR3 coding sequence is TGTGCCAGCAGTCTAGGTCGGGGGATGAATGAAAAACTGTTTTTT. The full variable domain, with the rest looked up from reference TRBV28 and TRBJ1-4, is DVKVTQSSRYLVKRTGEKVFLECVQDMDHENMFWYRQDPGLGLRLIYFSYDVKMKEKGDIPEGYSVSREKKERFSLILESASTNQTSMYLCASSLGRGMNEKLFFGSGTQLSVL.

This clone was detected once. This chain links TRBV11-2 with TRBJ2-7; 9 nucleotides align to TRBD1. Germline V lookup: CDR1 SGHAT, CDR2 FQNNGV. The CDR3 spans 15 residues. The ends lost 5 bases at V and 4 bases at J; junction bases unmatched: 9. The CDR3 DNA follows: TGTGCCAGCAGCCCGTGGGACAGGGTGGCGTACGAGCAGTACTTC. This encodes CASSPWDRVAYEQYF.

This clone was detected only once. The chain joins TRBV30 to TRBJ2-7; 11 bases align to TRBD1. This CDR3 spans 15 amino acids. Germline assignment: CDR1 GTSNPN and CDR2 SVGIG (reference sequence). V shed 0 bases, J shed 3 bases, and the junction held 4 bases outside the gene matches. CDR3 loop: CAWSVGTGGIYEQYF. The CDR3 nucleotides read TGTGCCTGGAGTGTTGGGACAGGGGGTATCTACGAGCAGTACTTC.

This rearrangement joins TRBV5-1 to TRBJ2-5; 10 nucleotides line up with TRBD2. The CDR3 is 15 amino acids. Germline CDR1 SGHRS, CDR2 YFSETQ. V dropped 6 bases and J dropped 7; count of bases not matched to a gene: 12. CDR3 coding DNA: TGCGCCAGCACCGTGGGGCTAGCGGGGGATGGGACCCAGTACTTC. Protein product: CASTVGLAGDGTQYF. Supplemented by reference TRBV5-1 and TRBJ2-5, the full variable domain reads KAGVTQTPRYLIKTRGQQVTLSCSPISGHRSVSWYQQTPGQGLQFLFEYFSETQRNKGNFPGRFSGRQFSNSRSEMNVSTLELGDSALYLCASTVGLAGDGTQYFGPGTRLLVL.

This chain links TRBV5-6 with TRBJ1-1; TRBD1 matches at 7 bases. Germline trimming cut 2 bases from V and 0 bases from J; bases unmatched to any gene: 4. CDR1 and CDR2 (germline): SGHDT, YYEEEE. The CDR3 is made up of 15 amino acids. CDR3 loop: CASSFGQAMNTEAFF. CDR3 nucleotides: TGTGCCAGCAGCTTCGGACAGGCCATGAACACTGAAGCTTTCTTT.

The chain links TRBV6-1 to TRBJ2-7; the match to TRBD1 covers 7 bases. The CDR3 has 15 amino acids. Germline V lookup: CDR1 MNHNS, CDR2 SASEGT. The trim removed 1 base at V and 9 bases at J, leaving 12 bases unmatched. Here the CDR3 reads CASSEVGKSGQSQYF. The CDR3 DNA reads TGTGCCAGCAGTGAAGTGGGTAAATCGGGACAGTCGCAGTACTTC.

The chain has TRBV28 and TRBJ1-1; possibly TRBD1 for D (5 bases). CDR1 is MDHEN and CDR2 is SYDVKM in the germline V gene. Trimming cost V 3 bases and J 4 bases, with 21 bases left between them. The CDR3 totals 17 residues. The CDR3 region is CASSLNQGMGFSTEAFF. The CDR3 nucleotides read TGTGCCAGCAGTTTGAATCAGGGTATGGGTTTTAGCACTGAAGCTTTCTTT.

J is TRBJ1-2 and V is TRBV13; 8 bases line up with TRBD1. Unmatched junction bases numbered 8, after V lost 5 bases and J lost 3 bases. The CDR3 sequence is 15 residues long. In germline, CDR1 is PRHDT, CDR2 FYEKMQ (reference sequence). The CDR3 DNA is TGTGCCAGCAGCACATACAGGGGGGTCGACTATGGCTACACCTTC. Its protein product is CASSTYRGVDYGYTF.

The chain recombines TRBV6-5 with TRBJ1-2; D gene uncertain. CDR1 and CDR2 (germline): MNHEY, SVGAGI. The length of the CDR3 is 15 residues. Trimming removed 2 bases from V and 4 bases from J, with 14 bases in between. CDR3 nucleotides: TGTGCCAGCAGTTACGGCGGGCCCCTAGCCTATGGCTACACCTTC. Translation: CASSYGGPLAYGYTF.

J is TRBJ2-7 and V is TRBV28, with 12 bases fitting TRBD2. The CDR3 runs to 12 residues. V trimming: 10 bases; J trimming: 6 bases; junction bases outside the gene matches: 4. The germline CDR1 and CDR2 sequences are MDHEN and SYDVKM. CDR3 bases: TGTGCCACCGTGACTAGCGGGGGCGAGCAGTACTTC. As protein: CATVTSGGEQYF.

This sequence joins TRBV3-1 (or the pseudogene TRBV3-2) and TRBJ1-2; D unresolved. Between the trimmed V and J ends, which lost 4 bases and 5 bases, there was a span of 17 bases. The CDR3 is 15 residues long. Germline V CDR1 and CDR2: LGHDT, YNNKEL (reference sequence). The CDR3 sequence is CASSPRSVTRYGYTF. Here the CDR3 DNA reads TGTGCCAGCAGCCCTCGATCGGTGACAAGATATGGCTACACCTTC.

The chain has TRBV7-9 and TRBJ2-5, with TRBD1 matching over 7 bases. There are 15 residues in the CDR3. Trimming at V came to 1 base and at J to 4 bases, leaving 6 bases not matched to a gene. The V gene's germline CDR1 is SEHNR and CDR2 FQNEAQ (reference sequence). The CDR3 coding sequence is TGTGCCAGCAGCTTAGTTCGAGGGGGCGTAGAGACCCAGTACTTC. Residues: CASSLVRGGVETQYF.

V and J are TRBV5-1 and TRBJ1-1, with D perhaps TRBD1 (5 bases). V dropped 3 bases and J dropped 7 bases, with 16 bases sitting between them. The CDR3 covers 14 residues. The V gene's germline CDR1 is SGHRS and CDR2 YFSETQ. This chain's CDR3 is CASSSQWGAFEAFF. The CDR3 coding sequence is TGCGCCAGCAGCTCCCAGTGGGGCGCCTTTGAAGCTTTCTTT.

This chain joins TRBV5-1 and TRBJ2-5; D gene uncertain. The V end lost 0 bases, the J end lost 4 bases, and 10 bases lay between the germline ends. CDR3 length: 14 residues. Germline V gene sequence: CDR1 SGHRS, CDR2 YFSETQ. CDR3 sequence: CASSLEPNRETQYF. DNA of the CDR3: TGCGCCAGCAGCTTGGAGCCCAACAGAGAGACCCAGTACTTC.

J is TRBJ1-4 and V is TRBV5-1; D possibly corresponds to TRBD1 (6 bases). Germline assignment: CDR1 SGHRS and CDR2 YFSETQ. CDR3 size: 14 residues. Trimming pared 4 bases from V and 8 bases from J, leaving 15 bases between. The CDR3 nucleotides are TGCGCCAGCAGCCCGGGACACAAAGAGGAAAAACTGTTTTTT. Amino acid sequence: CASSPGHKEEKLFF.

The chain uses TRBV7-2 and TRBJ1-5; the D is unclear. From germline, CDR1 is SGHTA and CDR2 FQGNSA. The CDR3 extends over 13 amino acids. V lost 1 base to trimming and J lost 6 bases, with 7 bases between them. CDR3 sequence: CASSLGAFQPQHF. CDR3 bases: TGTGCCAGCAGCTTAGGAGCCTTTCAGCCCCAGCATTTT. The full variable domain, completed using reference TRBV7-2 and TRBJ1-5, is GAGVSQSPSNKVTEKGKDVELRCDPISGHTALYWYRQSLGQGLEFLIYFQGNSAPDKSGLPSDRFSAERTGGSVSTLTIQRTQQEDSAVYLCASSLGAFQPQHFGDGTRLSIL.

V gene TRBV27 combines with J gene TRBJ2-1; weak D call: TRBD2 (5 bases). Germline CDR1 MNHEY, CDR2 SMNVEV (reference sequence). V was cut by 5 bases and J by 5 bases, with 16 bases left in between. The CDR3 extends over 15 amino acids. The CDR3 reads CASSLYSAYHNEQFF. CDR3 DNA: TGTGCCAGCAGTCTATATAGCGCATACCACAATGAGCAGTTCTTC.

The rearrangement joins TRBV3-1 (or the pseudogene TRBV3-2) to TRBJ1-5; 8 bases map to TRBD1. The V segment lost 3 bases and the J segment 5 bases; nucleotides outside the gene matches: 6. This CDR3 spans 15 amino acids. CDR1 is LGHDT and CDR2 is YNNKEL in the germline V gene (reference sequence). In nucleotides, the CDR3 is TGTGCCAGCAGCCACGGGGCAGGGGGCGATCAGCCCCAGCATTTT. Protein product: CASSHGAGGDQPQHF.

The rearrangement uses TRBV14 and TRBJ2-5, with D perhaps matching TRBD2 (6 bases). V lost 4 bases and J lost 4, with 16 bases in between. Germline CDR1 is SGHDN and CDR2 is FVKESK. This CDR3 spans 15 amino acids. The CDR3 here is CASSPSGTRRETQYF. The CDR3, as DNA: TGTGCCAGCAGCCCCTCCGGGACTCGGAGAGAGACCCAGTACTTC.

The chain joins TRBV7-9 to TRBJ2-1, with D possibly matching TRBD2 (5 bases). V shed 2 bases and J shed 8 bases, with 10 bases lying between them. The germline V gene encodes CDR1 SEHNR and CDR2 FQNEAQ (reference sequence). This CDR3 region has 13 residues. CDR3: CASSLIGRDEQFF. For the CDR3, the DNA is TGTGCCAGCAGCTTAATAGGGAGAGATGAGCAGTTCTTC.

V and J are TRBV19 and TRBJ1-1, with D unresolved. V lost 6 bases and J lost 0, with 8 bases in between. Germline CDR1 and CDR2: LNHDA and SQIVND (reference sequence). There are 13 residues in the CDR3. The DNA of the CDR3 is TGTGCCAGTAGCATCCAAATGAACACTGAAGCTTTCTTT. Encoded protein: CASSIQMNTEAFF.

This chain connects TRBV5-1 to TRBJ1-4; 12 bases are shared with TRBD1. The CDR3 is made up of 16 amino acids. CDR1 and CDR2 (germline): SGHRS, YFSETQ. V lost 4 bases and J lost 6; bases outside the gene matches: 7. CDR3 sequence reads: CASSPGQGAFYEKLFF. The CDR3 coding sequence is TGCGCCAGCAGCCCGGGACAGGGGGCGTTTTATGAAAAACTGTTTTTT.

The CDR3 DNA follows: TGTGCCAGCAGCTCCGAATGGACAGGCGCTCACTATGGCTACACCTTC. It yields the protein CASSSEWTGAHYGYTF. The V call is TRBV7-2, the J call TRBJ1-2; 7 positions agree with TRBD1. Per the germline V gene, CDR1 is SGHTA and CDR2 is FQGNSA. Germline trimming cut 4 bases from V and 3 bases from J; bases unmatched to any gene: 11. The CDR3 is 16 amino acids.